The 2 T cell receptor beta chains in this list originate from one sample, sequenced in a study of T cell changes during pregnancy in multiple sclerosis. Method: immunoSEQ multiplex PCR; TCRdb's copy keeps in-frame clones and lacks some. Here the sample spans approximately 65,000 clones, around 96% being singletons. The specimen comprised CD8+ T cells from peripheral blood mononuclear cells, sampled after pregnancy. The receptors stem from a female donor with multiple sclerosis, enrolled in a pregnancy study.

The chain employs TRBV4-2 and TRBJ1-2, with TRBD1 as a possible D gene (6 bases). V was clipped by 1 base and J by 5 bases, with 11 bases between them. The germline V gene has CDR1 LGHNA and CDR2 YNFKEQ. This CDR3 region has 14 residues. As DNA, the CDR3 is TGTGCCAGCAGCCAAGTGTCAGGGGTGTATGGCTACACCTTC. Translating it yields CASSQVSGVYGYTF.

V usage is TRBV5-6 and J usage is TRBJ2-7, with 12 positions matching TRBD2. V dropped 0 bases and J dropped 0; count of bases not matched to a gene: 1. The germline V gene has CDR1 SGHDT and CDR2 YYEEEE. The CDR3 runs 16 residues. The CDR3 bases are TGTGCCAGCAGCTTGGGGACTAGCGGGGCCTCCTACGAGCAGTACTTC. It specifies CASSLGTSGASYEQYF.